This TCR beta chain appears in the sequencing data of a study of T cells in Graves' hyperthyroidism and ophthalmopathy. Germline assignment: CDR1 MRHNA and CDR2 SNTAGT. The length of the CDR3 is 22 residues. The V segment lost 6 bases and the J segment 8 bases; nucleotides outside the gene matches: 26. This clonotype showed up many times. Its antigen is currently unknown. General study results and limits: Most thyroid-expanded clonotypes above 0.001 were also found in blood. The model's output predicted ophthalmopathy at a median of roughly 6.9 months prior to onset.

Active moderate-to-severe ophthalmopathy, Clinical Activity Score at least 3, NOSPECS at least 4, under 3 months' duration. Amplification of TCR beta CDR3 regions used RNA as the template. The study used the HTBI primer set for a first-round RT-PCR of the TCR CDR3. TCRdb itself ran the multiplex PCR reads through MiXCR, one entry per CDR3 protein. The sample lists under 250,000 distinct CDR3 sequences; 24% were seen once. The sequencing sample was made of blood. The genes are TRBV6-4 and TRBJ2-1; 15 positions agree with TRBD2. The clonotype comes from a woman aged 35 to 49 with Graves' ophthalmopathy. CDR3 sequence (DNA): TGTGCCAGCAGAGACGGGACAGCCTTAGGACTAGCGGGAGGGCGCCATCTCGATGAGCAGTTCTTC. It codes for CASRDGTALGLAGGRHLDEQFF.